These 26 T cell receptor beta chains share one sample of origin, sequenced in a study of blood T cell repertoires in COVID-19. Some clones are missing from TCRdb's copy, which holds only in-frame ones; the method was immunoSEQ multiplex PCR. The table lists roughly 50,000 clones, 75% to 85% of them singletons. The sequencing input was peripheral blood. These receptors were collected from a woman aged 60-75 years with acute or convalescent COVID-19.

The V call is TRBV5-8, the J call TRBJ1-1; 11 bases match TRBD1. With 3 bases clipped from V and 4 bases from J, the junction kept 2 bases outside the gene matches. CDR1 and CDR2 (germline): SGHTS, YDEGEE. The CDR3 has 14 amino acids. The CDR3 region has the DNA TGTGCCAGCAGCTGGACAGGGGGCGGCACTGAAGCTTTCTTT. Amino acid sequence: CASSWTGGGTEAFF.

Only one count was recorded for this clone. This sequence joins TRBV6-6 and TRBJ1-6; D is possibly TRBD1 (6 bases). The germline CDR1 and CDR2 sequences are MNHNY and SVGAGI (reference sequence). V gave up 6 bases and J gave up 0 bases, with 9 bases separating them. The CDR3 is 15 amino acids. The CDR3 protein is CASRVDSSYNSPLHF. For the CDR3, the DNA is TGTGCCAGCAGAGTGGACAGCTCCTATAATTCACCCCTCCACTTT.

The chain is built from TRBV21-1 and TRBJ2-5; the D call in the table, TRBD2, was not verified against the DNA. TRBV21-1 has pseudogene status. The CDR3 runs to 15 residues. This CDR3 is CASSDPGTSVETQYF. The CDR3 bases are TGTGCCAGCAGCGACCCCGGGACTAGCGTAGAGACCCAGTACTTC.

V gene TRBV28 combines with J gene TRBJ1-1; 8 bases are shared with TRBD1. Trimming removed 3 bases from V and 0 bases from J; junction bases left unmatched: 12. Looked up from germline, CDR1 is MDHEN and CDR2 is SYDVKM. The CDR3 contains 18 residues. The CDR3 is CASSLTGVGLGLNTEAFF. The CDR3 DNA follows: TGTGCCAGCAGTTTGACAGGGGTGGGCCTGGGGTTGAACACTGAAGCTTTCTTT.

The chain joins TRBV20-1 to TRBJ1-4, with 8 bases matching TRBD1. CDR3 length: 14 residues. Germline V gene data show CDR1 as DFQATT and CDR2 as SNEGSKA (reference sequence). V lost 3 bases and J lost 5; bases outside the gene matches: 5. The CDR3 spells CSASWGTGNEKLFF. For the CDR3, the DNA is TGCAGTGCTAGTTGGGGGACAGGAAATGAAAAACTGTTTTTT.

This chain links TRBV19 with TRBJ2-5, with D maybe TRBD2 (5 bases). The ends were cut back, 1 base at V and 7 bases at J, with 13 bases in the middle. The germline V gene has CDR1 LNHDA and CDR2 SQIVND (reference sequence). CDR3 length: 14 residues. In DNA, the CDR3 is TGTGCCAGTAGTATAGGGCTAGCTCTAGGGACCCAGTACTTC. The encoded protein is CASSIGLALGTQYF.

The chain carries TRBV19 and TRBJ1-3; TRBD1 might be the D (6 bases). There are 13 residues in the CDR3. The V and J ends lost 7 bases and 4 bases respectively, with 11 bases between them. CDR1 and CDR2 (germline): LNHDA, SQIVND (reference sequence). The CDR3 sequence: CASMQGPGNTIYF. In DNA, the CDR3 is TGTGCCAGTATGCAGGGGCCGGGAAACACCATATATTTT.

The chain uses TRBV9 and TRBJ1-1; D uncertain. The CDR3 length is 16 residues. V lost 0 bases, J lost 1 base, and 13 bases lay in between. The V gene's germline CDR1 is SGDLS and CDR2 YYNGEE. CDR3 in amino acids: CASSVVRRLENTEAFF. CDR3 bases: TGTGCCAGCAGCGTAGTGAGGAGGCTGGAGAACACTGAAGCTTTCTTT. Full variable domain (missing parts from reference TRBV9 and TRBJ1-1): DSGVTQTPKHLITATGQRVTLRCSPRSGDLSVYWYQQSLDQGLQFLIQYYNGEERAKGNILERFSAQQFPDLHSELNLSSLELGDSALYFCASSVVRRLENTEAFFGQGTRLTVV.

The chain carries TRBV5-1 and TRBJ1-1; no clear D gene. The CDR3 is 14 amino acids. Trimming removed 1 base from V and 1 base from J, with 8 bases in between. CDR1 is SGHRS and CDR2 is YFSETQ in the germline V gene. The DNA of the CDR3 is TGCGCCAGCAGCTTGAAGGGAGGGAACACTGAAGCTTTCTTT. Protein sequence: CASSLKGGNTEAFF.

The gene calls are TRBV6-1 and TRBJ1-4; the D is unclear. Trimming cost V 3 bases and J 4 bases, with 12 bases left between them. The CDR3 is made up of 15 amino acids. The germline CDR1 and CDR2 sequences are MNHNS and SASEGT. The CDR3 nucleotides read TGTGCCAGCAGTGAGACTCTGACCCTTAATGAAAAACTGTTTTTT. It codes for CASSETLTLNEKLFF.

This rearrangement joins TRBV10-3 to TRBJ1-5; D unresolved. CDR3 length equals 15 residues. CDR1 ENHRY and CDR2 SYGVKD come from the germline V gene. V lost 2 bases, J lost 3 bases, and 11 bases lay in between. The CDR3, as DNA: TGTGCCATCAGTGAGGGGCAGCTACTCAATCAGCCCCAGCATTTT. It yields the protein CAISEGQLLNQPQHF.

This clone was seen just once. The rearrangement joins TRBV5-1 to TRBJ2-1; possible D gene TRBD1, 8 bases. Germline CDR1 is SGHRS and CDR2 is YFSETQ. V was trimmed by 4 bases and J by 3 bases, leaving 17 bases between them. The CDR3 sequence is 16 residues long. The CDR3 protein is CASSAGDRTVYNEQFF. In nucleotides, the CDR3 is TGCGCCAGCAGCGCGGGGGACAGGACAGTCTACAATGAGCAGTTCTTC.

The chain has TRBV28 and TRBJ2-3; possible D gene TRBD2, 6 bases. Germline loops: CDR1 MDHEN, CDR2 SYDVKM. Deletions cut 7 bases from V and 6 bases from J, with 17 bases between. The CDR3 loop spans 14 amino acids. CDR3 in amino acids: CASTYRDSADTQYF. The DNA of the CDR3 is TGTGCCAGCACCTACCGGGACTCAGCTGATACGCAGTATTTT.

J is TRBJ2-5 and V is TRBV5-4, with 11 bases that match TRBD1. The V gene's germline CDR1 is SGHNT and CDR2 YYREEE (reference sequence). V trimming: 5 bases; J trimming: 2 bases; junction bases outside the gene matches: 5. CDR3 length: 15 residues. CDR3 sequence reads: CASRKGTGGQETQYF. DNA of the CDR3: TGTGCCAGCAGGAAAGGGACAGGGGGTCAAGAGACCCAGTACTTC.

This clone is a singleton in its sample. CDR3 DNA sequence: TGTGCCAGCAGCCTCGAGGGGTCTAGCGGGAGCAAGGTTACGCAGTATTTT. It yields the protein CASSLEGSSGSKVTQYF. The rearrangement joins TRBV3-1 (or the pseudogene TRBV3-2) to TRBJ2-3; 10 nucleotides line up with TRBD2. The CDR3 runs to 17 residues. With V trimmed by 4 bases and J by 8 bases, 15 bases remained unmatched. Per germline, CDR1 LGHDT and CDR2 YNNKEL (reference sequence).

The rearrangement links TRBV10-2 to TRBJ2-7; 14 bases fit TRBD2. CDR3 size: 17 residues. V lost 6 bases to trimming and J lost 2 bases; unmatched junction nucleotides: 9. Germline V lookup: CDR1 WSHSY, CDR2 SAAADI. The CDR3 is CASSHSPGLAGAYEQYF. In nucleotides, the CDR3 is TGCGCCAGCAGCCACTCCCCGGGACTAGCGGGAGCCTACGAGCAGTACTTC.

The chain joins TRBV6-1 to TRBJ1-4, with 7 bases aligning to TRBD1. The ends lost 3 bases at V and 8 bases at J; junction bases unmatched: 6. The germline gives CDR1 MNHNS, CDR2 SASEGT. This CDR3 has 14 amino acids. The chain's CDR3 is CASSDRGEEEKLFF. CDR3 nucleotide sequence: TGTGCCAGCAGTGACAGGGGGGAGGAAGAAAAACTGTTTTTT.

A few counts support this clone. The chain carries TRBV19 and TRBJ1-6; 9 bases align to TRBD1. V shed 7 bases and J 9 bases; nucleotides not matched to a gene: 10. The CDR3 is 15 residues long. The V gene's germline CDR1 is LNHDA and CDR2 SQIVND (reference sequence). DNA of the CDR3: TGTGCCAGTACCACGGGACAGGGAGGGAGTTCACCCCTCCACTTT. It yields the protein CASTTGQGGSSPLHF.

This clone has only one observation. The CDR3 here is CASKGDRVNEQYF. Written as DNA, the CDR3 is TGTGCCAGCAAAGGGGACAGGGTGAACGAGCAGTACTTC. The chain employs TRBV2 and TRBJ2-7, with 9 bases lining up with TRBD1. This CDR3 is built from 13 residues. CDR1 is SNHLY, CDR2 FYNNEI, per germline. Unmatched junction bases numbered 6, after V lost 7 bases and J lost 5 bases.

This clone was picked up one time. CDR3 in amino acids: CASSHGTEGNTIYF. The CDR3 DNA follows: TGCGCCAGCAGCCATGGGACTGAAGGAAACACCATATATTTT. The chain employs TRBV5-1 and TRBJ1-3; a weak D match, TRBD1 (5 bases). The CDR3 length is 14 residues. The germline V gene encodes CDR1 SGHRS and CDR2 YFSETQ. With 4 bases removed from V and 4 bases from J, the gap between germline ends came to 12 bases.

The chain has TRBV5-8 and TRBJ1-2; 7 nucleotides line up with TRBD1. Germline V gene data show CDR1 as SGHTS and CDR2 as YDEGEE. There are 16 residues in the CDR3. Unmatched junction bases numbered 9, after V lost 0 bases and J lost 4 bases. CDR3 DNA sequence: TGTGCCAGCAGCTTGGGAGGGACAGAATCCTCCTATGGCTACACCTTC. It codes for CASSLGGTESSYGYTF. The full variable domain, with the rest looked up from reference TRBV5-8 and TRBJ1-2, is EAGVTQSPTHLIKTRGQQATLRCSPISGHTSVYWYQQALGLGLQFLLWYDEGEERNRGNFPPRFSGRQFPNYSSELNVNALELEDSALYLCASSLGGTESSYGYTFGSGTRLTVV.

This clone occurred a few times. This CDR3 is CASRTGAGGYTF. The CDR3 nucleotides read TGTGCCAGCAGGACAGGGGCAGGTGGCTACACCTTC. V is TRBV2 and J is TRBJ1-2; TRBD1 matches 8 bases. The CDR3 sequence is 12 residues long. The germline V gene encodes CDR1 SNHLY and CDR2 FYNNEI. With V trimmed by 6 bases and J by 7 bases, 4 bases remained unmatched.

The gene calls are TRBV18 and TRBJ2-5; 8 bases map to TRBD2. CDR3 length: 13 residues. Per germline, CDR1 KGHSH and CDR2 LQKENI. Trimming removed 4 bases from V and 5 bases from J; junction bases left unmatched: 3. This CDR3 is CASSLQRGETQYF. The CDR3 region has the DNA TGTGCCAGCTCACTGCAGCGGGGGGAGACCCAGTACTTC.

This clone showed up just a few times. The gene calls are TRBV7-4 and TRBJ1-2, with D perhaps TRBD1 (6 bases). V lost 6 bases and J 7 bases, leaving 15 bases between the germline ends. Germline loops: CDR1 SGHVT, CDR2 SQSDAQ. The CDR3 runs 13 residues. The CDR3 nucleotides are TGTGCCAGCAGTAGACAGGACGTCTCTGGCTACACCTTC. It codes for CASSRQDVSGYTF.

In its sample, this clone was seen a few times. For the CDR3, the DNA is TGTGCCAGCAGCCCCAGGGGTAGTTTGAGCGAGCAGTACTTC. Amino acid sequence: CASSPRGSLSEQYF. The J gene is TRBJ2-7, the V gene TRBV11-2, with D possibly TRBD1 on 6 matching bases. This CDR3 region has 14 residues. Trimming cost V 5 bases and J 6 bases, with 17 bases left between them. CDR1 SGHAT and CDR2 FQNNGV come from the germline V gene. Using reference TRBV11-2 and TRBJ2-7 for the parts outside the CDR3, the full variable domain is EAGVAQSPRYKIIEKRQSVAFWCNPISGHATLYWYQQILGQGPKLLIQFQNNGVVDDSQLPKDRFSAERLKGVDSTLKIQPAKLEDSAVYLCASSPRGSLSEQYFGPGTRLTVT.

The chain combines TRBV4-2 with TRBJ2-7; D perhaps matches TRBD2 (5 bases). Looked up from germline, CDR1 is LGHNA and CDR2 is YNFKEQ. CDR3 length: 14 residues. Between the trimmed V and J ends, which lost 0 bases and 6 bases, there was a span of 12 bases. CDR3 region: CASSQERTSLEQYF. The DNA for the CDR3 is TGTGCCAGCAGCCAAGAAAGGACTTCCCTCGAGCAGTACTTC.